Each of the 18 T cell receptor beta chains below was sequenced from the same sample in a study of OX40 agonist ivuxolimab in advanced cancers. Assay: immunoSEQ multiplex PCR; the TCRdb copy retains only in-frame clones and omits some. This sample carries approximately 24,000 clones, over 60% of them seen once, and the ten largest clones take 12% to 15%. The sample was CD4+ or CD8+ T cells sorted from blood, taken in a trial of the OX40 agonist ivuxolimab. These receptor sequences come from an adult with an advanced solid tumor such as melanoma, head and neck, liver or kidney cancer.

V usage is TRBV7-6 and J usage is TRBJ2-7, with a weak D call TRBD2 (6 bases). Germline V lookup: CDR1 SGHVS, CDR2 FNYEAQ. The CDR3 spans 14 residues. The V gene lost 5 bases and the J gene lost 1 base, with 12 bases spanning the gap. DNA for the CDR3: TGTGCCAGCAGCCCATCCGGGACTTCCTACGAGCAGTACTTC. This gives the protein CASSPSGTSYEQYF.

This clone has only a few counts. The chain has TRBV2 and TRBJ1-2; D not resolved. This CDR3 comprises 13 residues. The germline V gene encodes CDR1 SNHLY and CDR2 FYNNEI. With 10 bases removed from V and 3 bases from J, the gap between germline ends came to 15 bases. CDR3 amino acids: CATMRREDYGYTF. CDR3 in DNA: TGTGCCACCATGAGGAGGGAGGACTATGGCTACACCTTC.

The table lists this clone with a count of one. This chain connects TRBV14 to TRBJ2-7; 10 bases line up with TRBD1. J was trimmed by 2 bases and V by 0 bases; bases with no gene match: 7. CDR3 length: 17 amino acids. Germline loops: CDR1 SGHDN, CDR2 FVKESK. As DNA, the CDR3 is TGTGCCAGCAGCCAAGACGATTGGGGGACAGGGGCCTACGAGCAGTACTTC. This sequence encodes CASSQDDWGTGAYEQYF.

The CDR3 bases are TGTGCCAGCACCCCTGGACCGGGACAGCCCTATGGCTACACCTTC. It is translated as CASTPGPGQPYGYTF. The chain has TRBV4-2 and TRBJ1-2, with 7 positions matching TRBD1. The trim removed 7 bases at V and 4 bases at J, leaving 12 bases unmatched. This CDR3 is built from 15 residues. Germline loops: CDR1 LGHNA, CDR2 YNFKEQ.

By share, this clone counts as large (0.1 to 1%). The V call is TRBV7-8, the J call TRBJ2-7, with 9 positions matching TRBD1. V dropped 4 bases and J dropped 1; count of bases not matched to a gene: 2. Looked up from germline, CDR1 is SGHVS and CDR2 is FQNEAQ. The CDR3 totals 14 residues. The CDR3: CASSSTGGSYEQYF. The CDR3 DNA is TGTGCCAGCAGCTCGACAGGGGGGTCCTACGAGCAGTACTTC. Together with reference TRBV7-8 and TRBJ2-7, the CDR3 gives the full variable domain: GAGVSQSPRYKVAKRGQDVALRCDPISGHVSLFWYQQALGQGPEFLTYFQNEAQLDKSGLPSDRFFAERPEGSVSTLKIQRTQQEDSAVYLCASSSTGGSYEQYFGPGTRLTVT.

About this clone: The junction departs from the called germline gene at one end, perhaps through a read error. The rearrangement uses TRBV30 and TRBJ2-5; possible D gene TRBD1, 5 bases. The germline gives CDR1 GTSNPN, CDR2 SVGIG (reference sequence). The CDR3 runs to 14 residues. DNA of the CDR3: TGTCCCTGGATACCGACAGAACGGCAAGAGACCCAGTACTTC. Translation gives CPWIPTERQETQYF.

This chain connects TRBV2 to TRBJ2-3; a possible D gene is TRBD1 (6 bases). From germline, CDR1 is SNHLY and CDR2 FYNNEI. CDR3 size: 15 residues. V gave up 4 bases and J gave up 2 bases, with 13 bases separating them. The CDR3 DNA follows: TGTGCCAGCAGTGGGCAGGGGACCCTCACAGATACGCAGTATTTT. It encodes CASSGQGTLTDTQYF. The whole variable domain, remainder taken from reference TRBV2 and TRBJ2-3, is EPEVTQTPSHQVTQMGQEVILRCVPISNHLYFYWYRQILGQKVEFLVSFYNNEISEKSEIFDDQFSVERPDGSNFTLKIRSTKLEDSAMYFCASSGQGTLTDTQYFGPGTRLTVL.

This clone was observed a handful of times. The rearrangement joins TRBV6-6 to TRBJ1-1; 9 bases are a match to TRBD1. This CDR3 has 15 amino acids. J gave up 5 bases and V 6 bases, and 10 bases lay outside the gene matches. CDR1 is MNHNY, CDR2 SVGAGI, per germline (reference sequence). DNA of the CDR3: TGTGCCAGCAGACTAACCGGGACAGGGAGGACTGAAGCTTTCTTT. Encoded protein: CASRLTGTGRTEAFF.

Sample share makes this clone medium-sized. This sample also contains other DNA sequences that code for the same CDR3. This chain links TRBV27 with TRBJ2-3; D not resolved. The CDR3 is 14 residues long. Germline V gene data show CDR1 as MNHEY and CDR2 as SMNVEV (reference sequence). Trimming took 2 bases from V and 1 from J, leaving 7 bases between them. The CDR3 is CASSLSAGTDTQYF. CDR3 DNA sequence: TGTGCCAGCAGTTTAAGTGCTGGCACAGATACGCAGTATTTT.

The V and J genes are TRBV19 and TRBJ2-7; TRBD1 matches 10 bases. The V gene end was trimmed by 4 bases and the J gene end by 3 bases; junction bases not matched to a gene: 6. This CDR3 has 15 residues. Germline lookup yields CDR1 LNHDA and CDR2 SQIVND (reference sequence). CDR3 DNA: TGTGCCAGTAGTACCCCCGGGACAGGGGACTACGAGCAGTACTTC. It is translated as CASSTPGTGDYEQYF.

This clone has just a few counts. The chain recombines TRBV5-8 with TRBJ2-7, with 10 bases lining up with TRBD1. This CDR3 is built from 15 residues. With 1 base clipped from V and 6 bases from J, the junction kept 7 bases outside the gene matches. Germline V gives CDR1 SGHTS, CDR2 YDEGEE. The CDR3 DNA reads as TGTGCCAGCAGCTTGACGACGGGACAGGGGTCCGAGCAGTACTTC. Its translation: CASSLTTGQGSEQYF.

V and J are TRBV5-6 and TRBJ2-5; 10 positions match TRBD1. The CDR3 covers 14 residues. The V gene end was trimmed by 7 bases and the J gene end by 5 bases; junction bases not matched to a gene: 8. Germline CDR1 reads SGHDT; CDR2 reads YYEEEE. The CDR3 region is CASGETGGLETQYF. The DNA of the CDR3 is TGTGCCAGCGGGGAGACAGGGGGCTTGGAGACCCAGTACTTC.

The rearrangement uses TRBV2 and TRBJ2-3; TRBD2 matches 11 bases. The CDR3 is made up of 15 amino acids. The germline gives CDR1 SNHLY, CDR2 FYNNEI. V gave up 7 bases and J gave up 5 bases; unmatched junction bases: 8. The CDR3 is CASTDRLAGQDTQYF. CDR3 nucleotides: TGTGCCAGCACCGATAGACTAGCGGGGCAAGATACGCAGTATTTT.

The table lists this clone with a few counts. The CDR3 sequence: CASSPRQGDYGYTF. The CDR3, as DNA: TGTGCCAGCAGCCCCCGACAGGGGGACTATGGCTACACCTTC. The chain carries TRBV9 and TRBJ1-2; 9 bases agree with TRBD1. The germline gives CDR1 SGDLS, CDR2 YYNGEE. J was trimmed by 3 bases and V by 4 bases; bases with no gene match: 4. This CDR3 region has 14 residues.

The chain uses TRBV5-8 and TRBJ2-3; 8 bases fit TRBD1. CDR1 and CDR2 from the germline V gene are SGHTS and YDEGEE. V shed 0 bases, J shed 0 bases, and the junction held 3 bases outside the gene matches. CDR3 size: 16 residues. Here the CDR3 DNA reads TGTGCCAGCAGCTTGGCGGGACAGGAGAGCACAGATACGCAGTATTTT. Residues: CASSLAGQESTDTQYF.

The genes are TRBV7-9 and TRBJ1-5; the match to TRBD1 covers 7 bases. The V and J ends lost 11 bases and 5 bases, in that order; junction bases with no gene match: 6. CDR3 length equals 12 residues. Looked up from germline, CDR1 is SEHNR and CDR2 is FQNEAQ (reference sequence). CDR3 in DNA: TGTGCCTGGGGACAGAGCGATCAGCCCCAGCATTTT. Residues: CAWGQSDQPQHF.

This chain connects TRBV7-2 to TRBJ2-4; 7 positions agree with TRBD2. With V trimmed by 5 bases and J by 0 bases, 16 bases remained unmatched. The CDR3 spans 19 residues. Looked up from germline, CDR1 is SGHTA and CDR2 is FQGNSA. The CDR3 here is CASSTSRGLSSIAKNIQYF. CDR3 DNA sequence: TGTGCCAGCAGCACCAGTCGGGGACTATCCTCAATAGCCAAAAACATTCAGTACTTC. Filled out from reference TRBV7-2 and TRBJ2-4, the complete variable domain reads GAGVSQSPSNKVTEKGKDVELRCDPISGHTALYWYRQSLGQGLEFLIYFQGNSAPDKSGLPSDRFSAERTGGSVSTLTIQRTQQEDSAVYLCASSTSRGLSSIAKNIQYFGAGTRLSVL.

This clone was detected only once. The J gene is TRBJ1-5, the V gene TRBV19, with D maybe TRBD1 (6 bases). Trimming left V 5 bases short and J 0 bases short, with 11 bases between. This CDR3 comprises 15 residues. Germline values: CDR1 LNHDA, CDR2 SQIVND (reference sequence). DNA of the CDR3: TGTGCCAGTAGTTATGGGACATATAGCAATCAGCCCCAGCATTTT. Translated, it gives CASSYGTYSNQPQHF.